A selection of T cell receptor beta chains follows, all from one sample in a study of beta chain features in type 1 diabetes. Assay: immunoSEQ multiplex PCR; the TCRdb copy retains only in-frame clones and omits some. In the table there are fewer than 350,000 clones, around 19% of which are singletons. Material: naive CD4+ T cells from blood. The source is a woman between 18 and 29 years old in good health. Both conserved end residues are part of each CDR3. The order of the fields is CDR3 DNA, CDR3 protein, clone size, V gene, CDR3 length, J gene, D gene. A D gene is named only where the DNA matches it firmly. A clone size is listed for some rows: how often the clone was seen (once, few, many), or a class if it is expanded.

TGTGCCTGGAGCATACGAGTAAGAAACTATGGCTACACCTTC,CAWSIRVRNYGYTF,few,TRBV30,14,TRBJ1-2,.
TGTGCCAGCAGCTTAGGCCGCGGGAATGAAGCTTTCTTT,CASSLGRGNEAFF,.,TRBV13,13,TRBJ1-1,.
TGTGCCAGCAGTGAAGAGACAGGGGGCTGGGATGAGCAGTTCTTC,CASSEETGGWDEQFF,.,TRBV6-1,15,TRBJ2-1,TRBD1
TGTGCCAGCTCACCACTGGAAGCGGCAGGCAATCAGCCCCAGCATTTT,CASSPLEAAGNQPQHF,.,TRBV18,16,TRBJ1-5,.
TGTGCCACCAGCAGAGAGGGTAGCGGGGTTTTGAAGACCCAGTACTTC,CATSREGSGVLKTQYF,few,TRBV15,16,TRBJ2-5,TRBD2
TGTGCCAGCAGATACGGGAGTAGAGACAATGAGCAGTTCTTC,CASRYGSRDNEQFF,.,TRBV6-1,14,TRBJ2-1,.
TGCGCCAGCAGCCAAGGGAACCCTCTACAGGAGCAGTACTTC,CASSQGNPLQEQYF,.,TRBV4-1,14,TRBJ2-7,.
TGTGCCAGCAGTAGGACAGGGGGCAATCAGCCCCAGCATTTT,CASSRTGGNQPQHF,.,TRBV6-5,14,TRBJ1-5,TRBD1
TGTGCCAGCAGTGATCCCCAGGGGGCGCTTGAGCAGTACTTC,CASSDPQGALEQYF,few,TRBV25-1,14,TRBJ2-7,TRBD1
TGCGCCAGCAGCCAAGCCACAACGAACACCGGGGAGCTGTTTTTT,CASSQATTNTGELFF,.,TRBV4-1,15,TRBJ2-2,.
TGTGCCAGCAGCCAGGCGACAGGTGGAGACTACGAGCAGTACTTC,CASSQATGGDYEQYF,.,TRBV4-2,15,TRBJ2-7,.
TGTGCCAGCATTTCAGGTGGGGCGGAGAACACCGGGGAGCTGTTTTTT,CASISGGAENTGELFF,few,TRBV28,16,TRBJ2-2,.
TGTGCCAGCAGCTCAAGACCCCGGGACAGCACTGAAGCTTTCTTT,CASSSRPRDSTEAFF,.,TRBV5-4,15,TRBJ1-1,TRBD1
TGTGCCAGCAGCTCCCTCAACAGGGGAGGCCATCAGCCCCAGCATTTT,CASSSLNRGGHQPQHF,.,TRBV5-6,16,TRBJ1-5,TRBD1
TGCGCCAGCAGCTTTACAAACCAGAACACTGAAGCTTTCTTT,CASSFTNQNTEAFF,few,TRBV5-1,14,TRBJ1-1,.
TGTGCCAGTAGTAGAGGGACAGTTGCCCTGGATACGCAGTATTTT,CASSRGTVALDTQYF,.,TRBV19,15,TRBJ2-3,TRBD1
TGTGCCAGCTCACCAATGCGGCTAGCGGGAAGCTACGAGCAGTACTTC,CASSPMRLAGSYEQYF,few,TRBV18,16,TRBJ2-7,TRBD2
TGTGCCAGCAGCTTAGATGGCTACCAAGAGACCCAGTACTTC,CASSLDGYQETQYF,few,TRBV7-2,14,TRBJ2-5,.
TGCGCCAGCAGCTTGGCAGGCCCAGGCGAGAGCACAGATACGCAGTATTTT,CASSLAGPGESTDTQYF,.,TRBV5-1,17,TRBJ2-3,.
TGCGCCAGCAGCTTGGGTGTCAGCGGGGAGACCCAGTACTTC,CASSLGVSGETQYF,few,TRBV5-1,14,TRBJ2-5,.
TGTGCCAGCTCTCAAGACAGGGCCACTGAAGCTTTCTTT,CASSQDRATEAFF,few,TRBV18,13,TRBJ1-1,TRBD1
TGTGCCAGCAGCCCCTCAGGGGACGATACGCAGTATTTT,CASSPSGDDTQYF,.,TRBV7-9,13,TRBJ2-3,.
TGTGCCACCAGTAAAACAGGGGGCGATGGCTACACCTTC,CATSKTGGDGYTF,.,TRBV15,13,TRBJ1-2,TRBD1
TGTGCCAGCAGTACCCCAGGGACAGGGAAGGGCCAGTACTTC,CASSTPGTGKGQYF,few,TRBV25-1,14,TRBJ2-5,TRBD1
TGCGCCAGCACCTCCCTGACTAGCGTGACCGGGGAGCTGTTTTTT,CASTSLTSVTGELFF,.,TRBV5-1,15,TRBJ2-2,TRBD2
TGTGCCTGGAGACAGGTTAACTATGGCTACACCTTC,CAWRQVNYGYTF,few,TRBV30,12,TRBJ1-2,.
TGTGCCTGGAGTGTAAATTATGCGGGAAACACCATATATTTT,CAWSVNYAGNTIYF,.,TRBV30,14,TRBJ1-3,.
TGTGCCAGCAGCGGTAGCGATACCGGGGAGCTGTTTTTT,CASSGSDTGELFF,.,TRBV5-4,13,TRBJ2-2,.
TGTGCCAGTTTCGGCGGGGAGCGAGCCTACAATGAGCAGTTCTTC,CASFGGERAYNEQFF,few,TRBV10-3,15,TRBJ2-1,.
TGTGCCTGGGAACAGGGGGGAGGTCAGCCCCAGCATTTT,CAWEQGGGQPQHF,few,TRBV30,13,TRBJ1-5,TRBD1
TGTGCCACTAGAAAGCCCCCACCGGATGAGCAGTTCTTC,CATRKPPPDEQFF,few,TRBV15,13,TRBJ2-1,.
TGTGCCAGCAGCTTAGATTTTATAGCGGGAGAGTCGTTCTTC,CASSLDFIAGESFF,.,TRBV7-2,14,TRBJ2-1,TRBD2
TGTGCCAGCAGCTTGCTAGCGGGAGTGGCAGATACGCAGTATTTT,CASSLLAGVADTQYF,.,TRBV5-4,15,TRBJ2-3,TRBD2
TGTGCCAGCAGCTTACGTGCGGGAGGGACCTACGAGCAGTACTTC,CASSLRAGGTYEQYF,few,TRBV7-8,15,TRBJ2-7,TRBD2
TGTGCCTGGGGGCCTCTCCCGGGGTCTAACTATGGCTACACCTTC,CAWGPLPGSNYGYTF,.,TRBV30,15,TRBJ1-2,.
TGTGCCAGCAGTGAATTGGGCGGGGAACTCAGAAACAATGAGCAGTTCTTC,CASSELGGELRNNEQFF,few,TRBV25-1,17,TRBJ2-1,.
TGTGCCAGCAGAAACAGGGGGCAGACCGGGGAGCTGTTTTTT,CASRNRGQTGELFF,few,TRBV6-5,14,TRBJ2-2,TRBD1
TGCGCCAGCAGTCAATGTGGAGGGGCCTTACCCTACGAGCAGTACTTC,CASSQCGGALPYEQYF,few,TRBV23-1,16,TRBJ2-7,.
TGTGCTAGTGGGGACACAGGGTTTCAGCCCCAGCATTTT,CASGDTGFQPQHF,.,TRBV12-5,13,TRBJ1-5,.
TGCAGTGTTTCAACAGGGTTCGGCTACACCTTC,CSVSTGFGYTF,.,TRBV20-1,11,TRBJ1-2,.
TGTGCCAGCACCCAACGGCCATTTTCGGGGAATGAGCAGTTCTTC,CASTQRPFSGNEQFF,.,TRBV6-6,15,TRBJ2-1,.
TGTGCCAGCAGCCGAGTCGACACTGAAGCTTTCTTT,CASSRVDTEAFF,few,TRBV7-9,12,TRBJ1-1,.